Listed below are T cell receptor beta chains from one sample, sequenced in a study of blood T cell repertoires in COVID-19. Data came from immunoSEQ multiplex PCR; TCRdb stores just in-frame clones and leaves some out. The table includes 80,000 or so clones, roughly 80% detected once. Sequencing input: peripheral blood. All receptors come from a woman aged 80 or older with acute or convalescent COVID-19. Each CDR3 is given with its conserved first and last residue. Fields, in order: clone size, V gene, CDR3 length, J gene, D gene, CDR3 DNA, CDR3 protein. The D gene is left open where the match is weak. Some rows have no size entry. The others give once, few or many, or a class for an expanded clone.

clone_size: NA
v_call: TRBV6-2/TRBV6-3
cdr3_length: 17
j_call: TRBJ2-1
d_call: TRBD2
cdr3_nt: TGTGCCAGCAGTTACGGACTAGCGGGGGGGGCCCCCGATGAGCAGTTCTTC
cdr3_aa: CASSYGLAGGAPDEQFF

clone_size: NA
v_call: TRBV19
cdr3_length: 14
j_call: TRBJ1-2
d_call: TRBD1
cdr3_nt: TGTGCCACCTTCCCAGGGGGACAGGGCTATGGCTACACCTTC
cdr3_aa: CATFPGGQGYGYTF

clone_size: NA
v_call: TRBV5-1
cdr3_length: 14
j_call: TRBJ1-2
d_call: TRBD1
cdr3_nt: TGCGCCAGCAGCTTGGGTACAGGGGCTGGTGGCTACACCTTC
cdr3_aa: CASSLGTGAGGYTF

clone_size: NA
v_call: TRBV14
cdr3_length: 14
j_call: TRBJ1-3
d_call: NA
cdr3_nt: TGTGCCAGCAGCCAAGATTTACGGGGAAACACCATATATTTT
cdr3_aa: CASSQDLRGNTIYF

clone_size: NA
v_call: TRBV27
cdr3_length: 14
j_call: TRBJ1-2
d_call: NA
cdr3_nt: TGTGCCAGCAGATTTGGACAGTCCATCTATGGCTACACCTTC
cdr3_aa: CASRFGQSIYGYTF

clone_size: NA
v_call: TRBV9
cdr3_length: 15
j_call: TRBJ1-2
d_call: TRBD1
cdr3_nt: TGTGCCAGCAGCGTAGAGGACAGGGCTAACTATGGCTACACCTTC
cdr3_aa: CASSVEDRANYGYTF

clone_size: NA
v_call: TRBV25-1
cdr3_length: 14
j_call: TRBJ1-2
d_call: NA
cdr3_nt: TGTGCCAGCAGTGAATTTGGGGGGAACTATGGCTACACCTTC
cdr3_aa: CASSEFGGNYGYTF

clone_size: once
v_call: TRBV7-2
cdr3_length: 15
j_call: TRBJ2-5
d_call: NA
cdr3_nt: TGTGCCAGCAGTAGGGGTGGGACACCCCAAGAGACCCAGTACTTC
cdr3_aa: CASSRGGTPQETQYF

clone_size: few
v_call: TRBV7-7
cdr3_length: 13
j_call: TRBJ2-5
d_call: NA
cdr3_nt: TGTGCTAGCAGCTTGAACTTCCAAGAGACCCAGTACTTC
cdr3_aa: CASSLNFQETQYF

clone_size: NA
v_call: TRBV6-4
cdr3_length: 16
j_call: TRBJ2-1
d_call: TRBD1
cdr3_nt: TGTGCCAGCAGTGACTCGAAGGGACAGGCCTACAATGAGCAGTTCTTC
cdr3_aa: CASSDSKGQAYNEQFF

clone_size: once
v_call: TRBV6-5
cdr3_length: 13
j_call: TRBJ2-1
d_call: TRBD2
cdr3_nt: TGTGCCAGCAACTCGGGAGGAGCGGGCGAGCAGTTCTTC
cdr3_aa: CASNSGGAGEQFF

clone_size: few
v_call: TRBV7-2
cdr3_length: 14
j_call: TRBJ2-1
d_call: TRBD1
cdr3_nt: TGTGCCAGCAGCTTAGCAGGGACAGGGAATGAGCAGTTCTTC
cdr3_aa: CASSLAGTGNEQFF

clone_size: NA
v_call: TRBV7-3
cdr3_length: 13
j_call: TRBJ2-1
d_call: NA
cdr3_nt: TGTGCCAGCAGCCCCCGGGGGGCCTATGAGCAGTTCTTC
cdr3_aa: CASSPRGAYEQFF

clone_size: few
v_call: TRBV27
cdr3_length: 15
j_call: TRBJ1-5
d_call: NA
cdr3_nt: TGTGCCAGCAGTTTACAGGGACTTAGCAATCAGCCCCAGCATTTT
cdr3_aa: CASSLQGLSNQPQHF